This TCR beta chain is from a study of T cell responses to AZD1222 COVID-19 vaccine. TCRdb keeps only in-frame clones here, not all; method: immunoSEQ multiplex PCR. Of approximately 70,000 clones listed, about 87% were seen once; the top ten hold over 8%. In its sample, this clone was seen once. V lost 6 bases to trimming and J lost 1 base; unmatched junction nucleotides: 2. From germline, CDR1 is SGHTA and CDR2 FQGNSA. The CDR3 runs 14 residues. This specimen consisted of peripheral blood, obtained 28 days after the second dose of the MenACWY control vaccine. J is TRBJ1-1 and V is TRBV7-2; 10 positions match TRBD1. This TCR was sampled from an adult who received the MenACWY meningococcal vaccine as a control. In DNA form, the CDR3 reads TGTGCCAGCAGTCGACAGGGGGCGAACACTGAAGCTTTCTTT. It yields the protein CASSRQGANTEAFF.